This TCR beta chain emerged from a study of regulatory T cells in long-lasting Graves disease. In this sample, this clonotype turned up a few times. Building of the TCR beta libraries involved iRepertoire HTBI primers and Arm-PCR of CDR3 regions. In TCRdb, the multiplex PCR reads were re-called with MiXCR into one record per CDR3 protein. The sample holds around 430,000 distinct CDR3 sequences; 20% to 25% are singletons and the top ten take about an eighth. Time point specified: persistent/refractory GD, antithyroid drugs over 5 years with positive TRAb. PBMCs provided the RNA from which the TCR library was made. The sequence derives from a female donor with Graves disease. Here the sequenced sample was peripheral blood mononuclear cells (PBMCs), taken when the disease was refractory, from a patient treated with antithyroid drugs.

The CDR3 DNA reads TGTGCCAGCAGCCCCAGGGCTTCCCCGGGCATGAACACTGAAGCTTTCTTT. Translated, it gives CASSPRASPGMNTEAFF. The V gene is TRBV5-6, the J gene TRBJ1-1; weak D call: TRBD1 (5 bases). Germline assignment: CDR1 SGHDT and CDR2 YYEEEE. Between the trimmed V and J ends, which lost 4 bases and 0 bases, there was a span of 19 bases. The CDR3 extends over 17 amino acids.